The 17 T cell receptor beta chains below were found in one sample sequenced in a study of spatial heterogeneity in lung cancer. TCRdb reprocessed the 5' RACE reads with MiXCR, giving one entry per CDR3 protein. The sample carries roughly 50,000 distinct CDR3 sequences, 7.5% to 8% recorded once. Noted time point: sample taken at primary tumor resection. The authors sequenced whole RNA from tumor, nontumor lung or frozen PBMC without sorting. This sample comprised PBMCs, obtained at surgery. These receptors all stem from a female donor with early-stage non-small cell lung cancer.

This clonotype was counted only a few times. V and J are TRBV30 and TRBJ2-5, with 8 bases lining up with TRBD1. CDR3 size: 16 residues. Per the germline V gene, CDR1 is GTSNPN and CDR2 is SVGIG (reference sequence). V was clipped by 1 base and J by 2 bases; unmatched bases: 9. Written as DNA, the CDR3 is TGTGCCTGGAGTGGGGGCAGGGGGCCATCTCAAGAGACCCAGTACTTC. Its translation is CAWSGGRGPSQETQYF.

Concerning this clonotype itself: A much larger clone lies one base from this, so it may be a read error. The chain links TRBV20-1 to TRBJ1-5; TRBD1 matches at 9 bases. Germline V CDR1 and CDR2: DFQATT, SNEGSKA (reference sequence). This CDR3 has 18 residues. DNA for the CDR3: TGCAGTGCTAGAGATCGGGACAGGGCTGCCGTAAGCAATCAGTCCCAGCATTTT. It translates to CSARDRDRAAVSNQSQHF.

This clonotype came up many times. The CDR3 region is CASAGGYEQYF. The CDR3, as DNA: TGTGCCAGCGCGGGGGGCTACGAGCAGTACTTC. The rearrangement joins TRBV6-2 or TRBV6-3 to TRBJ2-7; the match to TRBD2 covers 8 bases. Germline loops: CDR1 MNHEY, CDR2 SVGEGT. With V trimmed by 8 bases and J by 3 bases, 0 bases remained unmatched. The CDR3 has 11 amino acids.

This clonotype was found many times. This chain links TRBV7-2 with TRBJ2-7; no definite D call. Trimming took 4 bases from V and 2 from J, leaving 12 bases between them. Germline V gene lookup returns CDR1 SGHTA and CDR2 FQGNSA. The CDR3 consists of 14 residues. Here the CDR3 reads CASSSVASAYEQYF. The CDR3 DNA sequence: TGTGCCAGCAGCTCAGTCGCCAGTGCCTACGAGCAGTACTTC. Full variable domain (remainder filled in from reference TRBV7-2 and TRBJ2-7): GAGVSQSPSNKVTEKGKDVELRCDPISGHTALYWYRQSLGQGLEFLIYFQGNSAPDKSGLPSDRFSAERTGGSVSTLTIQRTQQEDSAVYLCASSSVASAYEQYFGPGTRLTVT.

This clonotype was counted a few times. V usage is TRBV7-2 and J usage is TRBJ1-5; a weak D match, TRBD1 (5 bases). The CDR3 is 15 residues long. CDR1 SGHTA and CDR2 FQGNSA come from the germline V gene. Trimming cost V 4 bases and J 12 bases, with 22 bases left between them. The CDR3 loop is CASSSTGTLTGVQHF. CDR3 DNA: TGTGCCAGCAGCTCAACCGGGACCCTAACCGGGGTCCAGCATTTT.

By sample fraction, this clonotype is medium-sized. The rearrangement joins TRBV10-3 to TRBJ1-1; TRBD1 aligns across 7 bases. The CDR3 length is 14 residues. Germline CDR1 and CDR2: ENHRY and SYGVKD. V lost 6 bases, J lost 2 bases, and 6 bases stayed unmatched. CDR3 residues: CAIRWDSRNTEAFF. CDR3 nucleotide sequence: TGTGCCATCAGGTGGGACAGCAGAAACACTGAAGCTTTCTTT.

This clonotype has ten or more counts. This chain connects TRBV9 to TRBJ2-2; D is perhaps TRBD2 (6 bases). Germline CDR1 and CDR2: SGDLS and YYNGEE. The germline V and J ends were trimmed by 4 bases and 6 bases, with 16 bases remaining between them. The CDR3 runs 15 residues. CDR3: CASSSLARESGELFF. CDR3 nucleotide sequence: TGTGCCAGCAGCTCTCTAGCGAGGGAGTCCGGGGAGCTGTTTTTT.

This clonotype was observed a handful of times. The chain is built from TRBV4-1 and TRBJ2-1; TRBD2 agrees at 10 bases. Germline V lookup: CDR1 MGHRA, CDR2 YSYEKL. Trimming took 1 base from V and 2 from J; bases not matched to a gene: 17. This CDR3 comprises 21 residues. The CDR3 bases are TGCGCCAGCAGCCAAGCCCGTGGATTGCAGCGGGGGGGGGACCCCTACAATGAGCAGTTCTTC. Amino acids: CASSQARGLQRGGDPYNEQFF.

This clonotype has a count of ten or more. This rearrangement joins TRBV5-1 to TRBJ2-3; the D gene could be TRBD1 or TRBD2 (6 bases each). The germline V and J ends were trimmed by 3 bases and 6 bases, with 14 bases remaining between them. The CDR3 length is 14 residues. The germline V gene encodes CDR1 SGHRS and CDR2 YFSETQ. The CDR3: CASSSRGASDTQYF. The CDR3 DNA follows: TGCGCCAGCAGCTCGAGGGGGGCATCGGATACGCAGTATTTT.

The chain links TRBV6-2 or TRBV6-3 to TRBJ1-5; possible D gene TRBD1, 5 bases. The CDR3 contains 16 residues. The germline CDR1 and CDR2 sequences are MNHEY and SVGEGT. V lost 2 bases, J lost 2 bases, and 13 bases lay in between. The CDR3 region is CASSYIRGFGNQPQHF. The CDR3 DNA follows: TGTGCCAGCAGTTACATAAGGGGATTCGGCAATCAGCCCCAGCATTTT.

In this sample, this clonotype turned up many times. The chain carries TRBV6-5 and TRBJ1-5, with D perhaps TRBD1 (5 bases). V was shortened by 8 bases and J by 11 bases, with 19 bases between the two germline ends. This CDR3 contains 13 residues. Looked up from germline, CDR1 is MNHEY and CDR2 is SVGAGI. CDR3 sequence (DNA): TGTGCCAGCTCGGACGGGACTTTTGGGGCCCAGCATTTT. It translates to CASSDGTFGAQHF.

This chain uses TRBV3-1 with TRBJ1-6; the D gene is possibly TRBD1 (6 bases). CDR3 length: 16 amino acids. Germline V gives CDR1 LGHDT, CDR2 YNNKEL (reference sequence). Trimming removed 5 bases from V and 7 bases from J, with 18 bases in between. The CDR3 reads CASSTRRQAENSPLHF. The CDR3 DNA follows: TGTGCCAGCAGCACGCGTCGACAGGCGGAAAATTCACCCCTCCACTTT.

This clonotype was recorded many times. The rearrangement links TRBV27 to TRBJ1-2, with a weak D call TRBD1 (5 bases). CDR1 is MNHEY, CDR2 SMNVEV, per germline (reference sequence). The CDR3 totals 15 residues. V dropped 4 bases and J dropped 7 bases, with 19 bases sitting between them. CDR3 in amino acids: CASSSAGRGSGGYTF. CDR3 nucleotide sequence: TGTGCCAGCAGTTCGGCAGGTCGGGGCTCAGGTGGCTACACCTTC.

This clonotype has just one count. CDR3 residues: CASSLTRGNTEAFF. The CDR3 DNA follows: TGTGCCAGCAGTCTGACAAGGGGGAACACTGAAGCTTTCTTT. The chain uses TRBV12-3 or TRBV12-4 and TRBJ1-1; TRBD1 might be the D (5 bases). Trimming removed 5 bases at V and 1 base at J, with 11 bases between. The CDR3 is 14 residues long.

This clonotype appeared many times. The V call is TRBV28, the J call TRBJ2-6, with D unresolved. CDR3 size: 14 residues. Between the trimmed V and J ends, which lost 5 bases and 0 bases, there was a span of 5 bases. Germline V gives CDR1 MDHEN, CDR2 SYDVKM. CDR3 bases: TGTGCCAGCAGTGCCGGCTCTGGGGCCAACGTCCTGACTTTC. Translation: CASSAGSGANVLTF.

This clonotype showed up just a few times. The chain joins TRBV5-1 to TRBJ1-2; 7 bases match TRBD1. This CDR3 comprises 16 residues. Germline lookup yields CDR1 SGHRS and CDR2 YFSETQ. V trimming: 4 bases; J trimming: 2 bases; junction bases outside the gene matches: 11. The DNA of the CDR3 is TGCGCCAGCAGCCCCCAACGACAGGGTTCAAACTATGGCTACACCTTC. Its protein product is CASSPQRQGSNYGYTF. Complete variable domain (other parts from reference TRBV5-1 and TRBJ1-2): KAGVTQTPRYLIKTRGQQVTLSCSPISGHRSVSWYQQTPGQGLQFLFEYFSETQRNKGNFPGRFSGRQFSNSRSEMNVSTLELGDSALYLCASSPQRQGSNYGYTFGSGTRLTVV.

J is TRBJ2-1 and V is TRBV6-2 or TRBV6-3; 12 nucleotides match TRBD2. The CDR3 runs 18 residues. Trimming cost V 0 bases and J 7 bases; bases outside gene matches: 10. Germline V gene lookup returns CDR1 MNHEY and CDR2 SVGEGT. CDR3 sequence (DNA): TGTGCCAGCAGTTACTCAGGGCTAGCGGGGGGGCCGAGGAATGAGCAGTTCTTC. Its protein product is CASSYSGLAGGPRNEQFF.